These 9 T cell receptor beta chains came from one sample sequenced in a study of OX40 agonist ivuxolimab in advanced cancers. Some clones are missing from TCRdb's copy, which holds only in-frame ones; the method was immunoSEQ multiplex PCR. The profile shows about 90,000 clones, just over 90% of them singletons. Sequenced material: CD4+ or CD8+ T cells sorted from blood, taken in a trial of the OX40 agonist ivuxolimab. The receptors shown here come from an adult with an advanced solid tumor such as melanoma, head and neck, liver or kidney cancer.

The rearrangement uses TRBV23-1 and TRBJ1-4; no firm D call. TRBV23-1 is treated as an ORF (open reading frame) with a function not yet certain. V was cut by 3 bases and J by 4 bases, with 18 bases left in between. This CDR3 is built from 17 residues. The CDR3 region is CASSHPEPRRNNEKLFF. As DNA, the CDR3 is TGCGCCAGCAGTCACCCTGAGCCGCGTAGGAATAATGAAAAACTGTTTTTT.

The rearrangement links TRBV11-2 to TRBJ2-7, with 7 bases that match TRBD2. Germline V gene lookup returns CDR1 SGHAT and CDR2 FQNNGV. Trimming took 3 bases from V and 4 from J; bases not matched to a gene: 12. CDR3 size: 16 residues. CDR3 bases: TGTGCCAGCAGCTTTAATACGGCAGGGACTAAATACGAGCAGTACTTC. This translates into CASSFNTAGTKYEQYF. The full variable domain, with the rest looked up from reference TRBV11-2 and TRBJ2-7, is EAGVAQSPRYKIIEKRQSVAFWCNPISGHATLYWYQQILGQGPKLLIQFQNNGVVDDSQLPKDRFSAERLKGVDSTLKIQPAKLEDSAVYLCASSFNTAGTKYEQYFGPGTRLTVT.

The chain links TRBV28 to TRBJ1-4; D perhaps matches TRBD1 (5 bases). Germline V gene lookup returns CDR1 MDHEN and CDR2 SYDVKM. The germline V and J ends were trimmed by 5 bases and 7 bases, with 20 bases remaining between them. This CDR3 contains 16 residues. CDR3 bases: TGTGCCAGCAGTAAGACAGTTATGGGGTCGGTTGAAAAACTGTTTTTT. This codes for CASSKTVMGSVEKLFF.

This chain uses TRBV28 with TRBJ2-7, with no clear D. CDR1 is MDHEN and CDR2 is SYDVKM in the germline V gene. The CDR3 is 14 amino acids. V lost 2 bases and J lost 4, with 12 bases in between. The CDR3 bases are TGTGCCAGCAGTTTAGTGGGGAATAATTACGAGCAGTACTTC. Its protein product is CASSLVGNNYEQYF.

J is TRBJ1-2 and V is TRBV28; no definite D call. The CDR3 is 13 residues long. Trimming pared 7 bases from V and 10 bases from J, leaving 19 bases between. Germline CDR1 and CDR2: MDHEN and SYDVKM. In DNA form, the CDR3 reads TGTGCCAGCACTCTGGGTCTAGCGCAGCACTACACCTTC. Translating it yields CASTLGLAQHYTF.

In its sample, this clone was seen once. The chain has TRBV11-2 and TRBJ1-1, with D unclear. In germline, CDR1 is SGHAT, CDR2 FQNNGV. The CDR3 contains 14 residues. The V end was cut by 0 bases, the J end by 1 base, with 6 bases between. CDR3 in DNA: TGTGCCAGCAGCTTAGAAACAGCGAACACTGAAGCTTTCTTT. Translating gives CASSLETANTEAFF.

V gene TRBV7-3 combines with J gene TRBJ2-1; 10 nucleotides line up with TRBD2. The length of the CDR3 is 15 residues. V dropped 2 bases and J dropped 4; count of bases not matched to a gene: 2. Germline V gene lookup returns CDR1 SGHTA and CDR2 FQGTGA. In DNA, the CDR3 is TGTGCCAGCAGCTTACTAGCGGGAGTTTACAATGAGCAGTTCTTC. It is translated as CASSLLAGVYNEQFF.

V and J are TRBV4-1 and TRBJ2-1; 8 bases map to TRBD2. CDR3 size: 22 residues. Trimming took 0 bases from V and 0 from J; bases not matched to a gene: 19. Per germline, CDR1 MGHRA and CDR2 YSYEKL. The CDR3 bases are TGCGCCAGCAGCCAAGATCCCCCTGGACTAGCCGGAGGAGGGCTCTCCTACAATGAGCAGTTCTTC. Translated, it gives CASSQDPPGLAGGGLSYNEQFF.

The chain recombines TRBV19 with TRBJ2-5; TRBD1 is a possible D gene (6 bases). Trimming pared 9 bases from V and 0 bases from J, leaving 14 bases between. CDR1 and CDR2 (germline): LNHDA, SQIVND (reference sequence). The CDR3 contains 14 residues. The CDR3 DNA sequence: TGTGCCAGCCGAGAGAGGGGGTACCAAGAGACCCAGTACTTC. Residues: CASRERGYQETQYF.